The rows below give T cell receptor beta chains drawn from one sample of a study of OX40 agonist ivuxolimab in advanced cancers. The assay was immunoSEQ multiplex PCR, and TCRdb's table has in-frame clones only and misses some. The table includes approximately 30,000 clones, approximately 88% detected once. The sample here was CD4+ or CD8+ T cells sorted from blood, taken in a trial of the OX40 agonist ivuxolimab. These receptor sequences come from an adult with an advanced solid tumor such as melanoma, head and neck, liver or kidney cancer. The CDR3 runs from the conserved cysteine through the conserved F or W. D genes are given only for firm matches. The size of a clone is reported for some rows only, either as once, few or many, or as a class for expanded clones.

d_gene,abundance,v_gene,j_gene,CDR3nt,CDR3aa
TRBD2,NA,TRBV2,TRBJ2-7,TGTGCCAGCAGACACCTACTAGCGGATGACTCCTACGAGCAGTACTTC,CASRHLLADDSYEQYF
NA,NA,TRBV27,TRBJ2-7,TGTGCCAGCACCCCAGCGGCCAGCTCCTACGAGCAGTACTTC,CASTPAASSYEQYF
NA,few,TRBV19,TRBJ1-3,TGTGCCAGTAGTATGGGAGTCGTCTCTGGAAACACCATATATTTT,CASSMGVVSGNTIYF
NA,NA,TRBV28,TRBJ1-5,TGTGCCAGCAGAGAAGGCTGGCGGGGAGCAGGGAATCAGCCCCAGCATTTT,CASREGWRGAGNQPQHF
NA,NA,TRBV30,TRBJ2-3,TGTGCCTGGGGGGGGTTTGGAGGTATTCCAGATACGCAGTATTTT,CAWGGFGGIPDTQYF
NA,NA,TRBV29-1,TRBJ1-1,TGCAGCGTTTTGGAAGAGAACACTGAAGCTTTCTTT,CSVLEENTEAFF
NA,NA,TRBV19,TRBJ1-4,TGTGCCAGTAGTATATCAGGTCTTGAAGAAAAACTGTTTTTT,CASSISGLEEKLFF
NA,NA,TRBV28,TRBJ2-2,TGTGCCAGCAGTACCACGAGGGGGTTGGAGAACACCGGGGAGCTGTTTTTT,CASSTTRGLENTGELFF
NA,NA,TRBV7-3,TRBJ2-1,TGTGCCAGCGGAACGGGGGGCGGCTCCTACAATGAGCAGTTCTTC,CASGTGGGSYNEQFF
NA,NA,TRBV21-1,TRBJ2-3,TGTGCCAGCAGCAAAAATTCCCCGGGGAAGGCCCCACACACAGATACGCAGTATTTT,CASSKNSPGKAPHTDTQYF
NA,NA,TRBV4-1,TRBJ2-7,TGCGCCAGCAGCCAAGGGATCCGGGTTGAGCAGTACTTC,CASSQGIRVEQYF
NA,few,TRBV2,TRBJ1-1,TGTGCCAGCAGTGAAGGGAAGAACACTGAAGCTTTCTTT,CASSEGKNTEAFF
NA,NA,TRBV29-1,TRBJ1-1,TGCAGCGTCCTAGGTGCTGTGGGATGGAACACTGAAGCTTTCTTT,CSVLGAVGWNTEAFF
TRBD1,NA,TRBV28,TRBJ1-1,TGTGCCAGCAGTACCCTGACAGGGCCGAGCACTGAAGCTTTCTTT,CASSTLTGPSTEAFF
NA,NA,TRBV9,TRBJ2-1,TGTGCCAGCAGCGTAGATCCGGACATCGACAATGAGCAGTTCTTC,CASSVDPDIDNEQFF
NA,NA,TRBV7-2,TRBJ2-3,TGTGCCAGCAGCGATCTAGCGTTCACAGATACGCAGTATTTT,CASSDLAFTDTQYF
NA,NA,TRBV19,TRBJ2-3,TGTGCCAGTAGTATAGCTTGGGTTCCCTCGGCAGATACGCAGTATTTT,CASSIAWVPSADTQYF
TRBD2,NA,TRBV28,TRBJ2-3,TGTGCCAGCAGTATGACTAGCGGGAGGACTGGTATTATGGATACGCAGTATTTT,CASSMTSGRTGIMDTQYF
NA,few,TRBV5-8,TRBJ2-7,TGTGCCAGCACCTTCAGAGGGCCCCGTTTTTACGAGCAGTACTTC,CASTFRGPRFYEQYF
NA,NA,TRBV9,TRBJ1-1,TGTGCCAGCAGCGTAGACGGAGTGCTAAACACTGAAGCTTTCTTT,CASSVDGVLNTEAFF
TRBD2,few,TRBV11-2,TRBJ2-7,TGTGCCAGCAGCTACGGCGGGGGTGCTTACGAGCAGTACTTC,CASSYGGGAYEQYF
NA,NA,TRBV6-1,TRBJ2-7,TGTGCCAGCACCACCAACCCCACCGGGGCCTACGAGCAGTACTTC,CASTTNPTGAYEQYF
NA,NA,TRBV29-1,TRBJ2-3,TGCAGCGTTGACACGCAGTATTTT,CSVDTQYF
TRBD2,NA,TRBV2,TRBJ2-7,TGTGCCAGCAGTGAAGCGCCTCCTAGCGGACGAGGATTGGGTGACGAGCAGTACTTC,CASSEAPPSGRGLGDEQYF
NA,NA,TRBV30,TRBJ2-7,TGTGCCTGGAGTATGTTGGGGAGTTCCTACGAGCAGTACTTC,CAWSMLGSSYEQYF
NA,NA,TRBV30,TRBJ2-7,TGTGCCTGGAGTGGGACACCTATTTACTACGAGCAGTACTTC,CAWSGTPIYYEQYF
NA,NA,TRBV11-3,TRBJ1-1,TGTGCCAGCAGCTTAAGGGGCGGCGGGATATCGGACACTGAAGCTTTCTTT,CASSLRGGGISDTEAFF
TRBD2,NA,TRBV19,TRBJ2-1,TGTGCCAGTAGTCTTGGACTAGCGGGTTACAATGAGCAGTTCTTC,CASSLGLAGYNEQFF
NA,NA,TRBV6-1,TRBJ1-2,TGTGCCAGCAGTGTTACGGGAATCCCCGACAACTATGGCTACACCTTC,CASSVTGIPDNYGYTF
NA,few,TRBV7-9,TRBJ2-7,TGTGCCAGCAGCTCTCCCCGGAGCTACGAGCAGTACTTC,CASSSPRSYEQYF
TRBD2,NA,TRBV27,TRBJ2-7,TGTGCCAGCAGTTTCCAAGCGGGAGGTAGCGCGGAGCAGTACTTC,CASSFQAGGSAEQYF
TRBD1,NA,TRBV7-2,TRBJ1-5,TGTGCCAGCAGCTTACAACAGGGGGCCGGCCAGCCCCAGCATTTT,CASSLQQGAGQPQHF
NA,NA,TRBV7-9,TRBJ2-3,TGTGCCAGCAGCTCCCCACAGTACGGCACAGATACGCAGTATTTT,CASSSPQYGTDTQYF
TRBD2,NA,TRBV11-2,TRBJ2-3,TGTGCCAGCAGCAGTGGGGTAGCGGGCCCCACAGATACGCAGTATTTT,CASSSGVAGPTDTQYF
TRBD1,NA,TRBV7-9,TRBJ2-3,TGTGCCAGCAGCGAACCGGGACAGGGAGAGGGCTTAGATACGCAGTATTTT,CASSEPGQGEGLDTQYF
TRBD1,NA,TRBV28,TRBJ2-7,TGTGCCAGCAGTTTCAGCAGGGGGACCACTTACGAGCAGTACTTC,CASSFSRGTTYEQYF
NA,NA,TRBV4-2,TRBJ2-7,TGTGCCAGCAGCCAAGAGTGGACCGGGAAGGCTACCTACGAGCAGTACTTC,CASSQEWTGKATYEQYF
TRBD2,NA,TRBV19,TRBJ2-1,TGTGCCAGTAGTACCGCTAGCGGGGGCCCCTTTCACAATGAGCAGTTCTTC,CASSTASGGPFHNEQFF
NA,NA,TRBV13,TRBJ2-7,TGTGCCAGCAGCTTAGGGCCGGCAGGGGCCTCCTCCTACGAGCAGTACTTC,CASSLGPAGASSYEQYF
NA,NA,TRBV19,TRBJ2-1,TGTGCCAGTAGTATTGGGGGAGACTACAATGAGCAGTTCTTC,CASSIGGDYNEQFF
TRBD1,NA,TRBV4-3,TRBJ1-5,TGCGCCAGCAGCCAAGACGTCGGGACAGGGAATCAGCCCCAGCATTTT,CASSQDVGTGNQPQHF
NA,NA,TRBV28,TRBJ2-7,TGTGCCAGCAGACCTACAGCGTCCTACGAGCAGTACTTC,CASRPTASYEQYF
NA,NA,TRBV4-2,TRBJ1-2,TGTGCCAGCAGCCTCACCGGGGGAGTTGAGTATGGCTACACCTTC,CASSLTGGVEYGYTF
NA,NA,TRBV5-1,TRBJ1-6,TGCGCCAGCAGCGCCCGGTCCCTCTCCTATAATTCACCCCTCCACTTT,CASSARSLSYNSPLHF
NA,NA,TRBV7-9,TRBJ2-4,TGTGCCAGCAGCTTAGACAGGGCCACAAACATTCAGTACTTC,CASSLDRATNIQYF
NA,NA,TRBV9,TRBJ2-4,TGTGCCAGCAGCGTAGGTTTCGGGGAAAACATTCAGTACTTC,CASSVGFGENIQYF
NA,NA,TRBV5-1,TRBJ1-2,TGCGCCAGCAGCTTGGCCTCTAACTATGGCTACACCTTC,CASSLASNYGYTF
NA,NA,TRBV18,TRBJ2-1,TGTGCCAGCTCTTCCAGGGCCAATGAGCAGTTCTTC,CASSSRANEQFF
TRBD1,NA,TRBV4-3,TRBJ1-4,TGCGCCAGCAGCCAAGTCCGGGACAGGGATGAAAAACTGTTTTTT,CASSQVRDRDEKLFF
TRBD2,NA,TRBV28,TRBJ2-5,TGTGCCAGCAGTTTACCCGATACTAGCGGGAGTTTACAAGAGACCCAGTACTTC,CASSLPDTSGSLQETQYF
NA,once,TRBV11-3,TRBJ2-7,TGTGCCAGCAGCTACGGGCCTGGGGGCTACGAGCAGTACTTC,CASSYGPGGYEQYF
NA,few,TRBV25-1,TRBJ1-4,TGTGCCAGCACGGCAGGACGACATGAAAAACTGTTTTTT,CASTAGRHEKLFF